This T cell receptor (beta chain) was retrieved from a study of T cell repertoires in cytomegalovirus infection. Study at large: Public TCR beta signature analysis indicated the presence of both CMV infection and matching HLA type. Whole-study findings and limits: CMV-specific TCR beta clonotypes restricted by HLA-C were the ones dominating the ex vivo response.

Each CDR3 protein is one row after TCRdb ran MiXCR on the reads. The repertoire includes 310,000 or so distinct CDR3 sequences, roughly 25% of them detected once, and more than 10% sits in the top ten. The CDR3 consists of 11 residues. Germline V gene lookup returns CDR1 LGHDT and CDR2 YNNKEL (reference sequence). Trimming removed 2 bases at V and 6 bases at J, with 1 base between. A few counts support this clonotype. Its antigen remains unknown. The TCR comes from a human donor in good health (CMV status not recorded). Some clones in this sample may be carry-over from other donors' samples. The V and J genes are TRBV3-1 and TRBJ2-2; no clear D gene. The material was cultured PBMCs, obtained from culture after CMV antigen stimulation. CDR3 region: CASSQPGELFF. The CDR3 region has the DNA TGTGCCAGCAGCCAACCCGGGGAGCTGTTTTTT. Drawing the rest from reference TRBV3-1 and TRBJ2-2, the complete variable domain is DTAVSQTPKYLVTQMGNDKSIKCEQNLGHDTMYWYKQDSKKFLKIMFSYNNKELIINETVPNRFSPKSPDKAHLNLHINSLELGDSAVYFCASSQPGELFFGEGSRLTVL.